The present entry profiles one T cell receptor beta chain with its context. These data originate in a study of blood T cell repertoires in COVID-19. About the research overall: COVID-19 samples from acute and convalescent phases originated in the United States, Italy and Spain. Sources were T cells, B-cell-depleted T cells, or PBMCs; the material itself was cDNA or gDNA.

Per the original data handling: Amplification from reference gene primers served as the basis for estimated nucleated cell counts. Libraries were prepared by immunoSEQ multiplex PCR; TCRdb keeps only in-frame clonotypes and omits some of them. The V and J calls and the clone size are those of that table, but D and trimming were determined from the DNA. The data contain 190,000 or so clones, over 75% of them singletons. There are 14 residues in the CDR3. With 5 bases clipped from V and 0 bases from J, the junction kept 3 bases outside the gene matches. Germline loops: CDR1 WSHSY, CDR2 SAAADI. The sample was peripheral blood. The sequence was obtained from a man between 40 and 49 years old with active or convalescent COVID-19. The chain is built from TRBV10-2 and TRBJ2-5, with TRBD2 matching 7 bases. The CDR3 loop reads CASSPGGYQETQYF. The CDR3 nucleotides are TGCGCCAGCAGTCCGGGGGGATACCAAGAGACCCAGTACTTC.